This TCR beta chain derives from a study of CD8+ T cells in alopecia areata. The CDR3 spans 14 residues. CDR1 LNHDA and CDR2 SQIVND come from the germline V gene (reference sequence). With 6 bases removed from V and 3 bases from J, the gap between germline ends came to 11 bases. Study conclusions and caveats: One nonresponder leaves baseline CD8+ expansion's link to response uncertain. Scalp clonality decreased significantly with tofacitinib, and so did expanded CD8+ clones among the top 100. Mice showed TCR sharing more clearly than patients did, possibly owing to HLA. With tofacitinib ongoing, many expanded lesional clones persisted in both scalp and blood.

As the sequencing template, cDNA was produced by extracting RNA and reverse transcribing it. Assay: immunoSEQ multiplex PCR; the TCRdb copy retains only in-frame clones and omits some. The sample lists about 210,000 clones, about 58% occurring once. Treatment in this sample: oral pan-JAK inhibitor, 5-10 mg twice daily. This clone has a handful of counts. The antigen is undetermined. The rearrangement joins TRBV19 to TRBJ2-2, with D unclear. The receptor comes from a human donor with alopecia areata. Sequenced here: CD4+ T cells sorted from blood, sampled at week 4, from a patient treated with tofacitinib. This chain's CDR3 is CASRTDPYTGELFF. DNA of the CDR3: TGTGCCAGTAGGACCGACCCCTACACCGGGGAGCTGTTTTTT.